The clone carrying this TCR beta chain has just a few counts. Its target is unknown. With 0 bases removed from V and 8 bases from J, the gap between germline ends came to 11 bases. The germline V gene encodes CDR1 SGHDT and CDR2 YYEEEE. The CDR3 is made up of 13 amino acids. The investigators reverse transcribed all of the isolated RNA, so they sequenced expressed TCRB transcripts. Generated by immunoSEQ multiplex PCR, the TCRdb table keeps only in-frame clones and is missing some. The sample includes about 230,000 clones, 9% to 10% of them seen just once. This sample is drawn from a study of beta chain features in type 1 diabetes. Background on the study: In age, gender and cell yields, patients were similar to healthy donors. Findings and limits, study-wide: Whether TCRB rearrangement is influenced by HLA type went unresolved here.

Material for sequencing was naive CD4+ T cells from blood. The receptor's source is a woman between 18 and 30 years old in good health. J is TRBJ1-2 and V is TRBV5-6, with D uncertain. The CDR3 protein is CASSLDEGRGYTF. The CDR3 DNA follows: TGTGCCAGCAGCTTGGATGAAGGGAGGGGCTACACCTTC.